The rows below give T cell receptor beta chains drawn from one sample of a study of blood T cell repertoires in COVID-19. Data came from immunoSEQ multiplex PCR; TCRdb stores just in-frame clones and leaves some out. The sample lists around 100,000 clones, about 90% occurring once. The sequencing sample was made of peripheral blood. These receptors were collected from a young man in a cohort sampled during active COVID-19. Each CDR3 is given with its conserved first and last residue. The D gene is left open where the match is weak.

TRBD2 | TRBJ2-3 | TRBV19 | CASSRFSGGSIDADTQYF
TRBD1 | TRBJ1-4 | TRBV19 | CASSIRDRANEKLFF
TRBD1 | TRBJ2-1 | TRBV7-9 | CASRDRVDNEQFF
NA | TRBJ1-3 | TRBV10-1 | CASSGGSGNTIYF
NA | TRBJ1-2 | TRBV5-8 | CASSSVGARTF
NA | TRBJ1-4 | TRBV19 | CASSIAGGTNEKLFF
TRBD2 | TRBJ2-1 | TRBV28 | CASSSTSGGLSDNEQFF
TRBD1 | TRBJ1-6 | TRBV7-2 | CASSDRGSPLHF
NA | TRBJ2-7 | TRBV19 | CASSERGWYEQYF
NA | TRBJ2-2 | TRBV7-2 | CASSLDSYTGELFF
TRBD2 | TRBJ2-5 | TRBV5-1 | CASSSAGGLAGGYETQYF
NA | TRBJ2-5 | TRBV3-1/TRBV3-2 | CASSQVAGAGQQETQYF
TRBD2 | TRBJ2-7 | TRBV6-2/TRBV6-3 | CASSLELAVHEQYF
NA | TRBJ2-4 | TRBV28 | CASTKRRTLLAKNIQYF
TRBD2 | TRBJ2-3 | TRBV30 | CAWSVGGGSDTQYF
NA | TRBJ1-1 | TRBV7-9 | CASSLDSFREAFF
TRBD1 | TRBJ2-1 | TRBV18 | CASSPRPGQGTDEQFF
TRBD1 | TRBJ2-7 | TRBV4-1 | CASSQGQGSSYEQYF
TRBD1 | TRBJ2-5 | TRBV5-1 | CASSLEGDRGETQYF
NA | TRBJ2-5 | TRBV7-8 | CASSLARETQYF
TRBD1 | TRBJ2-7 | TRBV10-3 | CAISGRTGNYEQYF
TRBD2 | TRBJ2-7 | TRBV7-3 | CASSTRRSNRLAGSYEQYF
NA | TRBJ2-2 | TRBV7-8 | CASSLAGVANTGELFF
NA | TRBJ1-6 | TRBV3-1/TRBV3-2 | CASSQAAPYNSPLHF
NA | TRBJ2-2 | TRBV5-4 | CASSLQGNTGELFF